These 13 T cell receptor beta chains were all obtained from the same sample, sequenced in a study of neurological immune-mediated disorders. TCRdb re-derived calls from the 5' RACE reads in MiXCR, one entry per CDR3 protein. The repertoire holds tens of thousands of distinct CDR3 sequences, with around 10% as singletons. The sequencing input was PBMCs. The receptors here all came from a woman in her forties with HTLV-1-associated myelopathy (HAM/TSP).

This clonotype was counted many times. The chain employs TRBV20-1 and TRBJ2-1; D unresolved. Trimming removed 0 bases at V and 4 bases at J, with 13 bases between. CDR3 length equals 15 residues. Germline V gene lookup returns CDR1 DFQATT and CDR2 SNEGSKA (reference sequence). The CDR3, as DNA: TGCAGTGCTAGAGATCATAGGACCACATACAATGAGCAGTTCTTC. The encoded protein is CSARDHRTTYNEQFF.

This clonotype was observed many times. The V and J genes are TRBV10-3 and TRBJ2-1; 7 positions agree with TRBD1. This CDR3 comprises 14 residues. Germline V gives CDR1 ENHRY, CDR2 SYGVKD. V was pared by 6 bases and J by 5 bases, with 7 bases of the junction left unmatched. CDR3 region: CAIRLTGYDNEQFF. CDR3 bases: TGTGCCATCAGGCTGACAGGGTATGACAATGAGCAGTTCTTC.

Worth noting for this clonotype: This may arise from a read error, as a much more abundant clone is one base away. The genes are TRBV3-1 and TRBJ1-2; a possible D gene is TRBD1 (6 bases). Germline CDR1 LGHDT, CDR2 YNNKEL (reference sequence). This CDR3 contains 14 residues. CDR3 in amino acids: CASNQGTGRYGYTF. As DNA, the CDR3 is TGTGCCAGCAACCAAGGCACAGGGCGCTATGGCTACACCTTC.

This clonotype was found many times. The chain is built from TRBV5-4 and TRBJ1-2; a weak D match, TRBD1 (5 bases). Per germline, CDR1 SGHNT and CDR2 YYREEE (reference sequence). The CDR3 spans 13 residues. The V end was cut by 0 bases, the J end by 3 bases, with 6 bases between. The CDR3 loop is CASSLVGDYGYTF. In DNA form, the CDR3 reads TGTGCCAGCAGCTTGGTAGGGGACTATGGCTACACCTTC. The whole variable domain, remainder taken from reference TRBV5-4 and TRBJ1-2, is ETGVTQSPTHLIKTRGQQVTLRCSSQSGHNTVSWYQQALGQGPQFIFQYYREEENGRGNFPPRFSGLQFPNYSSELNVNALELDDSALYLCASSLVGDYGYTFGSGTRLTVV.

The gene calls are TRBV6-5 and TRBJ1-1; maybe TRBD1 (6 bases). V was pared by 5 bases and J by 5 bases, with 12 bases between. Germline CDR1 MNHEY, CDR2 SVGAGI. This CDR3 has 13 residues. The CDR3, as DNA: TGTGCCAGCAGTCGTGCAGGGGTTACTGAAGCTTTCTTT. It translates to CASSRAGVTEAFF.

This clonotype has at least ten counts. CDR3 loop: CASSQDGGKAFF. For the CDR3, the DNA is TGTGCCAGCTCCCAAGACGGGGGGAAGGCTTTCTTT. This chain connects TRBV3-1 to TRBJ1-1; D may be TRBD1 (5 bases). With 8 bases removed from V and 11 bases from J, the gap between germline ends came to 18 bases. Germline V gene lookup returns CDR1 LGHDT and CDR2 YNNKEL (reference sequence). The CDR3 runs to 12 residues.

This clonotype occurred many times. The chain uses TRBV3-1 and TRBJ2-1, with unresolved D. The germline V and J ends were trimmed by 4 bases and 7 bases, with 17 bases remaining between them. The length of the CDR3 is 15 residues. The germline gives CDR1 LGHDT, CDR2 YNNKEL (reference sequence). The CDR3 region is CASSPSVARKNEQFF. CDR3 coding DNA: TGTGCCAGCAGCCCGTCGGTAGCTAGGAAAAATGAGCAGTTCTTC.

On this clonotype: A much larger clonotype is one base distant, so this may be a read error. CDR3 region: CSVVKWADTQYF. The CDR3 nucleotides are TGCAGCGTTGTGAAATGGGCCGATACGCAGTATTTT. The chain employs TRBV29-1 and TRBJ2-3; D not resolved. This CDR3 comprises 12 residues. Germline V gives CDR1 SQVTM, CDR2 ANQGSEA. Between the trimmed V and J ends, which lost 4 bases and 6 bases, there was a span of 11 bases.

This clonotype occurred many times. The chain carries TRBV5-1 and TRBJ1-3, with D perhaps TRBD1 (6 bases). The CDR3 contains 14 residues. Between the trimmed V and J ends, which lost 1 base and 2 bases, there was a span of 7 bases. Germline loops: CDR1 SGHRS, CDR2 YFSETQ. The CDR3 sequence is CASSLQGTGNTIYF. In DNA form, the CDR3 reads TGCGCCAGCAGCTTGCAGGGGACTGGAAACACCATATATTTT.

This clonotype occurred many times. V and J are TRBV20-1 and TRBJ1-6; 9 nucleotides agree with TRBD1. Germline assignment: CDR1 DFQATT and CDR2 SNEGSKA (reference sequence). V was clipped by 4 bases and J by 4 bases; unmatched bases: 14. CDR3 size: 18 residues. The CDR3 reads CSAIGTGSIGLYNSPLHF. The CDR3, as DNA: TGCAGTGCTATAGGGACAGGGTCTATTGGGTTATATAATTCACCCCTCCACTTT.

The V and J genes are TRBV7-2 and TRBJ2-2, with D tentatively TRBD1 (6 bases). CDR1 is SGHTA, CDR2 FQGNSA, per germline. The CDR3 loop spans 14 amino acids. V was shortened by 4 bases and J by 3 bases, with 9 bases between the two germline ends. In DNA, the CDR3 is TGTGCCAGCAGCTCCGGGACACACACCGGGGAGCTGTTTTTT. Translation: CASSSGTHTGELFF. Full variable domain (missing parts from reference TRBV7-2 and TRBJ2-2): GAGVSQSPSNKVTEKGKDVELRCDPISGHTALYWYRQSLGQGLEFLIYFQGNSAPDKSGLPSDRFSAERTGGSVSTLTIQRTQQEDSAVYLCASSSGTHTGELFFGEGSRLTVL.

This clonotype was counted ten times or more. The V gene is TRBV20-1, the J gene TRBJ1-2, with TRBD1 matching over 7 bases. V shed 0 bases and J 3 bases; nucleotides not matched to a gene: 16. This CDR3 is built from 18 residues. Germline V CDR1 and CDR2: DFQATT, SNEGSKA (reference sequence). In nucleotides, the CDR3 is TGCAGTGCTAGAGAGAAACAGGGGACTGACCTATTGGACTATGGCTACACCTTC. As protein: CSAREKQGTDLLDYGYTF.

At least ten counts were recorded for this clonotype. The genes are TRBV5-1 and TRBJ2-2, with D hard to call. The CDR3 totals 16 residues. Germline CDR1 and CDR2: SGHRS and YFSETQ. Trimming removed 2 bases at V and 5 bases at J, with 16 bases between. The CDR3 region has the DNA TGCGCCAGCAGCTTCAGCTCGCAATTCTCGACCGGGGAGCTGTTTTTT. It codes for CASSFSSQFSTGELFF.